The next 15 T cell receptor beta chains were all read from a single sample in a study of blood T cell repertoires in COVID-19 (dated by TCRdb to 2019 to 2021). The library was built by means of the immunoSEQ multiplex PCR assay. In its TCRdb copy, this immuneACCESS table keeps in-frame sequences only and misses some clones. Where compared with another copy, unresolved V genes explain less than half of these, and the others have no known cause. This sample holds more than 150,000 clones; about 80% were observed only once. The ten most abundant clones make up about an eighth of the sample. Source material: PBMCs or T cells enriched from blood (not recorded which). The receptors shown here come from a man in his 60s who had been exposed to COVID-19.

This clone was seen once. J is TRBJ1-1 and V is TRBV28, with 11 bases fitting TRBD1. With V trimmed by 5 bases and J by 5 bases, 10 bases remained unmatched. Germline-derived CDR1 and CDR2 are MDHEN and SYDVKM. The CDR3 extends over 16 amino acids. The CDR3: CASSPGTGGRRTEAFF. CDR3 nucleotides: TGTGCCAGCAGTCCGGGGACAGGGGGGAGAAGAACTGAAGCTTTCTTT.

The V gene is TRBV18, the J gene TRBJ1-5; tentative D call: TRBD1 (6 bases). The CDR3 extends over 14 amino acids. Germline lookup yields CDR1 KGHSH and CDR2 LQKENI. V was trimmed by 3 bases and J by 7 bases, leaving 13 bases between them. The DNA of the CDR3 is TGTGCCAGCTCACCGGGGCAGGGGTACCAGCCCCAGCATTTT. It codes for CASSPGQGYQPQHF.

This clone was seen a handful of times. This chain connects TRBV19 to TRBJ1-1, with D unclear. The germline V gene encodes CDR1 LNHDA and CDR2 SQIVND (reference sequence). V was shortened by 3 bases and J by 0 bases, with 8 bases between the two germline ends. The CDR3 covers 14 residues. This CDR3 reads CASSMETMNTEAFF. Here the CDR3 DNA reads TGTGCCAGTAGTATGGAGACGATGAACACTGAAGCTTTCTTT.

The V gene is TRBV24-1, the J gene TRBJ1-5, with 10 bases that match TRBD1. The CDR3 has 15 residues. CDR1 is KGHDR, CDR2 SFDVKD, per germline. Trimming removed 4 bases from V and 5 bases from J; junction bases left unmatched: 4. The CDR3 DNA reads TGTGCCACCAGTGACCCTGGGACAGGGGATCAGCCCCAGCATTTT. Translation: CATSDPGTGDQPQHF.

The rearrangement links TRBV29-1 to TRBJ1-2; D is possibly TRBD1 (5 bases). The CDR3 sequence is 14 residues long. V lost 0 bases and J lost 1, with 9 bases in between. The germline gives CDR1 SQVTM, CDR2 ANQGSEA. The CDR3 bases are TGCAGCGTTGAAGACAGGGTGAATAACTATGGCTACACCTTC. This encodes CSVEDRVNNYGYTF.

This clone was seen repeatedly, ten times or more. The V and J genes are TRBV30 and TRBJ1-3; D not certain. V lost 3 bases and J lost 0, with 9 bases in between. The CDR3 is made up of 14 amino acids. Germline V gives CDR1 GTSNPN, CDR2 SVGIG (reference sequence). This CDR3 is CAWRLPGSGNTIYF. CDR3 bases: TGTGCCTGGAGGTTACCGGGCTCTGGAAACACCATATATTTT.

This clone was seen just once. The chain couples TRBV14 to TRBJ2-1; 9 nucleotides line up with TRBD2. Losses at the gene ends were 6 bases for V and 2 bases for J; bases not matched to a gene: 5. Germline CDR1 and CDR2: SGHDN and FVKESK. The CDR3 extends over 15 amino acids. DNA for the CDR3: TGTGCCAGCAGGCTAGCGGGAACGACCTACAATGAGCAGTTCTTC. It yields the protein CASRLAGTTYNEQFF.

The chain combines TRBV7-2 with TRBJ2-3; unclear D gene. Per the germline V gene, CDR1 is SGHTA and CDR2 is FQGNSA. The length of the CDR3 is 14 residues. The germline V and J ends were trimmed by 8 bases and 1 base, with 13 bases remaining between them. CDR3 bases: TGTGCCAGCGCGGAGTCTTTCGGCACAGATACGCAGTATTTT. Protein product: CASAESFGTDTQYF.

In the case of this clone: Other DNA sequences in this sample translate to the same CDR3. The rearrangement uses TRBV7-2 and TRBJ2-1, with 13 bases lining up with TRBD2. Germline V CDR1 and CDR2: SGHTA, FQGNSA. There are 16 residues in the CDR3. The V segment lost 3 bases and the J segment 5 bases; nucleotides outside the gene matches: 4. The chain's CDR3 is CASSFPGLAGNNEQFF. CDR3 DNA sequence: TGTGCCAGCAGCTTCCCGGGACTAGCGGGAAACAATGAGCAGTTCTTC.

This rearrangement joins TRBV29-1 to TRBJ2-7; 12 bases are a match to TRBD2. Per the germline V gene, CDR1 is SQVTM and CDR2 is ANQGSEA. The V and J ends lost 6 bases and 6 bases, in that order; junction bases with no gene match: 0. This CDR3 is built from 11 residues. This CDR3 is CSVGLAGEQYF. DNA of the CDR3: TGCAGCGTGGGACTAGCGGGCGAGCAGTACTTC.

The chain links TRBV9 to TRBJ1-5; 7 bases fit TRBD1. Germline CDR1 SGDLS, CDR2 YYNGEE. Germline trimming cut 4 bases from V and 5 bases from J; bases unmatched to any gene: 9. The CDR3 has 15 residues. In nucleotides, the CDR3 is TGTGCCAGCAGCAGACAGGGACAGATCGATCAGCCCCAGCATTTT. Encoded protein: CASSRQGQIDQPQHF.

The chain joins TRBV9 to TRBJ2-7; TRBD1 aligns across 7 bases. After removal of 1 base from V and 6 bases from J, the junction contained 4 bases not matched to a gene. Germline CDR1 is SGDLS and CDR2 is YYNGEE. This CDR3 region has 13 residues. CDR3 residues: CASSVKGAGEQYF. CDR3 DNA sequence: TGTGCCAGCAGCGTAAAGGGGGCGGGCGAGCAGTACTTC.

The V and J genes are TRBV27 and TRBJ2-7, with 7 bases aligning to TRBD2. This CDR3 has 14 residues. CDR1 and CDR2 from the germline V gene are MNHEY and SMNVEV (reference sequence). V lost 5 bases to trimming and J lost 2 bases; unmatched junction nucleotides: 6. The DNA for the CDR3 is TGTGCCAGCAGTCCGCGCGGGGGAACCTACGAGCAGTACTTC. Its translation: CASSPRGGTYEQYF.

V and J are TRBV7-2 and TRBJ1-2; possible D gene TRBD1, 5 bases. Germline CDR1 reads SGHTA; CDR2 reads FQGNSA. The CDR3 is 15 residues long. Trimming removed 3 bases from V and 2 bases from J, with 13 bases in between. The CDR3 loop reads CASSLEPGSNYGYTF. In DNA form, the CDR3 reads TGTGCCAGCAGCTTGGAACCAGGGTCAAACTATGGCTACACCTTC.

The chain couples TRBV4-3 to TRBJ1-1; D gene uncertain. The CDR3 sequence is 14 residues long. CDR1 is LGHNA, CDR2 YSLEER, per germline. The germline V and J ends were trimmed by 1 base and 4 bases, with 10 bases remaining between them. The CDR3 region is CASSQATRGTEAFF. In DNA, the CDR3 is TGCGCCAGCAGCCAAGCTACCCGGGGCACTGAAGCTTTCTTT.